This TCR beta chain was profiled in a study of T cells in Graves' hyperthyroidism and ophthalmopathy. This clonotype showed up many times. The CDR3 regions of TCR beta were amplified from RNA transcripts. Carried out on the TCR CDR3, a first-round RT-PCR used the HTBI primer set. MiXCR was run by TCRdb on the multiplex PCR reads, yielding one entry per CDR3 protein. The sample lists hundreds of thousands of distinct CDR3 sequences, approximately 15% occurring once. V lost 6 bases and J 8 bases, leaving 13 bases between the germline ends. This CDR3 comprises 12 residues. This receptor was taken from a woman in her 30s with Graves' hyperthyroidism. The sequencing sample was made of blood. The chain joins TRBV12-3 or TRBV12-4 to TRBJ1-2; the D gene is possibly TRBD1 (5 bases). The CDR3 protein is CASSRRGYGYTF. The CDR3 nucleotides read TGTGCCAGCAGCCGTCGGGGGTACGGCTACACCTTC.